The present entry profiles one TCR beta chain with its context. The CDR3 is 13 amino acids. Germline V lookup: CDR1 SGDLS, CDR2 YYNGEE. The J segment lost 7 bases and the V segment lost 0 bases, leaving 2 bases of the junction unmatched. The sample belongs to a study of T cell responses to AZD1222 COVID-19 vaccine. The assay was immunoSEQ multiplex PCR, and TCRdb's table has in-frame clones only and misses some. In the table there are 120,000 or so clones, 75% to 90% of which are singletons. The source material was peripheral blood, sampled on day 0 of MenACWY control vaccination. The chain recombines TRBV9 with TRBJ2-5; TRBD2 aligns across 8 bases. The TCR comes from an adult in good health. The CDR3 DNA reads as TGTGCCAGCAGCGTAGAGCTAGCGGGGACCCAGTACTTC. As protein: CASSVELAGTQYF.